The 7 T cell receptor beta chains below come from one sample, sequenced in a study of cytomegalovirus exposure and HLA in healthy donors. Vbeta (60) and Jbeta (13) primers were used in the PCR. TCRdb's copy holds only in-frame clones and misses some; the assay was immunoSEQ multiplex PCR. The table records about 160,000 clones, approximately 79% of them present only once. Sequenced material: PBMCs. The receptors shown here come from a man in his forties in good health and CMV-seronegative.

This clone was found a few times. This chain joins TRBV5-1 and TRBJ2-5; TRBD2 might be the D (6 bases). The V end lost 0 bases, the J end lost 4 bases, and 16 bases lay between the germline ends. CDR3 length equals 16 residues. Germline assignment: CDR1 SGHRS and CDR2 YFSETQ. CDR3 DNA sequence: TGCGCCAGCAGCTTGGCCCCCAGGGAGGATAGAGAGACCCAGTACTTC. Amino acid sequence: CASSLAPREDRETQYF.

V is TRBV29-1 and J is TRBJ2-7; 12 nucleotides agree with TRBD2. The CDR3 has 16 amino acids. Per the germline V gene, CDR1 is SQVTM and CDR2 is ANQGSEA. V lost 4 bases, J lost 0 bases, and 7 bases stayed unmatched. CDR3 sequence: CSVVLAGGPSSYEQYF. CDR3 nucleotides: TGCAGCGTTGTACTAGCGGGGGGCCCGAGCTCCTACGAGCAGTACTTC.

CDR3 protein: CASSPNNGATEAFF. In DNA form, the CDR3 reads TGCGCCAGCAGCCCGAATAATGGGGCCACTGAAGCTTTCTTT. The chain couples TRBV4-3 to TRBJ1-1; TRBD1 is a possible D gene (5 bases). The V end was cut by 4 bases, the J end by 4 bases, with 13 bases between. The V gene's germline CDR1 is LGHNA and CDR2 YSLEER. The CDR3 loop spans 14 amino acids.

The CDR3 DNA follows: TGTGCCAGCAGTGAAGTGGTCAACAGGGGGTTTGGCTACACCTTC. Residues: CASSEVVNRGFGYTF. This sequence joins TRBV2 and TRBJ1-2; the match to TRBD1 covers 8 bases. CDR1 SNHLY and CDR2 FYNNEI come from the germline V gene. This CDR3 region has 15 residues. With V trimmed by 1 base and J by 7 bases, 8 bases remained unmatched.

The chain uses TRBV30 and TRBJ2-7; 8 bases match TRBD1. The CDR3 extends over 13 amino acids. The V segment lost 5 bases and the J segment 0 bases; nucleotides outside the gene matches: 3. Per germline, CDR1 GTSNPN and CDR2 SVGIG (reference sequence). The CDR3 loop is CAWATGASYEQYF. The CDR3 DNA reads as TGTGCCTGGGCGACAGGGGCCTCCTACGAGCAGTACTTC.

The V call is TRBV5-1, the J call TRBJ1-1, with D possibly TRBD1 on 5 matching bases. The CDR3 sequence is 13 residues long. Germline assignment: CDR1 SGHRS and CDR2 YFSETQ. Trimming took 4 bases from V and 4 from J, leaving 11 bases between them. CDR3 region: CASSRGGVTEAFF. In nucleotides, the CDR3 is TGCGCCAGCAGCCGGGGGGGGGTCACTGAAGCTTTCTTT. Full variable domain (missing parts from reference TRBV5-1 and TRBJ1-1): KAGVTQTPRYLIKTRGQQVTLSCSPISGHRSVSWYQQTPGQGLQFLFEYFSETQRNKGNFPGRFSGRQFSNSRSEMNVSTLELGDSALYLCASSRGGVTEAFFGQGTRLTVV.

This rearrangement joins TRBV6-5 to TRBJ1-1, with D possibly TRBD1 on 5 matching bases. The CDR3 has 15 amino acids. Deletions cut 0 bases from V and 3 bases from J, with 11 bases between. Germline assignment: CDR1 MNHEY and CDR2 SVGAGI. The CDR3 reads CASSYSMARDTEAFF. CDR3 nucleotides: TGTGCCAGCAGTTACTCGATGGCCAGGGACACTGAAGCTTTCTTT.